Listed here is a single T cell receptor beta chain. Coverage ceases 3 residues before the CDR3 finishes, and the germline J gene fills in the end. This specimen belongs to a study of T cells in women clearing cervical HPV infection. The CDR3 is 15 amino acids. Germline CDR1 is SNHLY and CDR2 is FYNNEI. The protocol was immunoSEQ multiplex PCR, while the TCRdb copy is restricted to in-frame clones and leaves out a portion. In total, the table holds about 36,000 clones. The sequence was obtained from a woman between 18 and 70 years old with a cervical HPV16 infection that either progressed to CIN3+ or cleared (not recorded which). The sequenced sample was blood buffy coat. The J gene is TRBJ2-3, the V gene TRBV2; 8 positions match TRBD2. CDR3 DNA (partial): TGTGCCAGCAGTGAGAAGCGGGGGTCCCAAGAGACG. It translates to CASSEKRGSQET. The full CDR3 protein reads CASSEKRGSQETQYF.